A single sample gave rise to the 19 T cell receptor beta chains below, sequenced in a study of T cell responses to AZD1222 COVID-19 vaccine (TCRdb year 2021). Library generation was performed with the immunoSEQ multiplex PCR assay. Sourced from immuneACCESS, this table was stored by TCRdb with only in-frame sequences that have V and J called. A share of the clones is absent; for the studies checked, an unresolved V gene accounts for under half, and the remainder has no known explanation. For this sample there are some 130,000 clones; about 93% appear just once. The ten largest account for approximately 7% of the sample. This specimen's time point label, interpreted: about 28 days (+/-7) after the second vaccine dose. The material sequenced was peripheral blood, taken 28 days after the second AZD1222 dose. The receptors were gathered from an adult who received the AZD1222 COVID-19 vaccine.

J is TRBJ2-1 and V is TRBV5-5; a weak D match, TRBD1 (5 bases). V lost 3 bases and J 8 bases, leaving 12 bases between the germline ends. The length of the CDR3 is 13 residues. Germline V CDR1 and CDR2: SGHKS, YYEKEE (reference sequence). The chain's CDR3 is CASSYQARDEQFF. The CDR3 bases are TGTGCCAGCAGCTACCAGGCCAGGGATGAGCAGTTCTTC.

This chain joins TRBV5-1 and TRBJ1-1; no reliable D call. The CDR3 consists of 14 residues. Germline values: CDR1 SGHRS, CDR2 YFSETQ. Trimming removed 2 bases at V and 4 bases at J, with 12 bases between. Written as DNA, the CDR3 is TGCGCCAGCAGCTTCGGTGGGTACACCACTGAAGCTTTCTTT. It yields the protein CASSFGGYTTEAFF.

The rearrangement links TRBV4-1 to TRBJ2-3; 8 nucleotides align to TRBD1. The trim removed 0 bases at V and 4 bases at J, leaving 15 bases unmatched. The germline V gene encodes CDR1 MGHRA and CDR2 YSYEKL. This CDR3 contains 19 residues. CDR3 region: CASSQDQSRTGRQSDTQYF. The CDR3 DNA is TGCGCCAGCAGCCAAGATCAGTCAAGGACAGGGAGGCAGTCAGATACGCAGTATTTT.

V is TRBV30 and J is TRBJ1-1, with 8 bases that match TRBD1. The CDR3 is 16 residues long. J lost 6 bases, V lost 2 bases, and 14 bases had no gene match. The germline CDR1 and CDR2 sequences are GTSNPN and SVGIG (reference sequence). The CDR3 nucleotides are TGTGCCTGGAGTTACCCTAAAATCGACAGGGGCGCTGAAGCTTTCTTT. Translating it yields CAWSYPKIDRGAEAFF.

The chain recombines TRBV28 with TRBJ2-3, with 7 bases identical to TRBD1. Trimming at V came to 2 bases and at J to 0 bases, leaving 2 bases not matched to a gene. CDR1 and CDR2 from the germline V gene are MDHEN and SYDVKM. There are 15 residues in the CDR3. CDR3 DNA: TGTGCCAGCAGTTTAGGGACAGCTAGCACAGATACGCAGTATTTT. The encoded protein is CASSLGTASTDTQYF.

This clone was seen a single time. The chain links TRBV28 to TRBJ1-2; D might be TRBD1 (5 bases). The CDR3 has 13 residues. Germline loops: CDR1 MDHEN, CDR2 SYDVKM. The V gene lost 3 bases and the J gene lost 0 bases, with 5 bases spanning the gap. This CDR3 is CASSLDTNYGYTF. The CDR3 DNA follows: TGTGCCAGCAGTTTGGACACTAACTATGGCTACACCTTC.

The rearrangement links TRBV5-4 to TRBJ1-1; tentative D call: TRBD1 (6 bases). Germline V gene data show CDR1 as SGHNT and CDR2 as YYREEE (reference sequence). Trimming shortened V by 3 bases and J by 4 bases, and 10 bases separated the two germline ends. This CDR3 contains 13 residues. CDR3 in DNA: TGTGCCAGCAGCTCGCAGGGGAGCACTGAAGCTTTCTTT. Translated: CASSSQGSTEAFF.

The genes are TRBV19 and TRBJ1-6, with TRBD1 matching over 9 bases. V dropped 0 bases and J dropped 7; count of bases not matched to a gene: 1. The CDR3 runs to 15 residues. The germline CDR1 and CDR2 sequences are LNHDA and SQIVND (reference sequence). CDR3 coding DNA: TGTGCCAGTAGTATAGAGGGACAGGGAAATTCACCCCTCCACTTT. Amino acid sequence: CASSIEGQGNSPLHF.

The count of this clone is one. CDR3 coding DNA: TGTGCCAGCAGCTCCCCTGATTCACCCCTCCACTTT. Translated: CASSSPDSPLHF. This sequence joins TRBV28 and TRBJ1-6; D is uncertain. From germline, CDR1 is MDHEN and CDR2 SYDVKM. This CDR3 comprises 12 residues. Trimming shortened V by 6 bases and J by 8 bases, and 8 bases separated the two germline ends.

This chain joins TRBV15 and TRBJ2-2; possible D gene TRBD1, 6 bases. Trimming cost V 0 bases and J 5 bases, with 22 bases left between them. This CDR3 is built from 19 residues. Germline CDR1 is LNHNV and CDR2 is YYDKDF (reference sequence). The CDR3 is CATSRDAALRQGRTGELFF. In nucleotides, the CDR3 is TGTGCCACCAGCAGAGATGCCGCCTTACGGCAGGGGAGAACCGGGGAGCTGTTTTTT.

This clone was found once. J is TRBJ2-5 and V is TRBV7-8; D might be TRBD2 (6 bases). Germline V CDR1 and CDR2: SGHVS, FQNEAQ. The CDR3 sequence is 14 residues long. Trimming shortened V by 5 bases and J by 1 base, and 11 bases separated the two germline ends. CDR3 in amino acids: CASSDRDFQETQYF. The CDR3 DNA follows: TGTGCCAGCAGCGACCGGGACTTCCAAGAGACCCAGTACTTC.

The J gene is TRBJ2-3, the V gene TRBV5-4; 7 bases are a match to TRBD1. Trimming took 0 bases from V and 5 from J; bases not matched to a gene: 3. Germline V gene data show CDR1 as SGHNT and CDR2 as YYREEE (reference sequence). This CDR3 has 14 amino acids. The CDR3 DNA reads TGTGCCAGCAGCTTGGGACAGGGTGGAGATACGCAGTATTTT. This encodes CASSLGQGGDTQYF.

This sequence joins TRBV27 and TRBJ1-2, with 8 bases that match TRBD1. CDR1 is MNHEY, CDR2 SMNVEV, per germline (reference sequence). V lost 3 bases to trimming and J lost 0 bases; unmatched junction nucleotides: 3. There are 15 residues in the CDR3. CDR3 nucleotide sequence: TGTGCCAGCAGTTTTACGACAGGGGCTAACTATGGCTACACCTTC. Amino acids: CASSFTTGANYGYTF.

The V call is TRBV5-4, the J call TRBJ1-2; 7 nucleotides match TRBD1. Germline V gene sequence: CDR1 SGHNT, CDR2 YYREEE (reference sequence). The CDR3 length is 15 residues. The ends lost 0 bases at V and 4 bases at J; junction bases unmatched: 6. The CDR3 coding sequence is TGTGCCAGCAGCTTGGGACAGGGAAAGGCCTATGGCTACACCTTC. Its translation is CASSLGQGKAYGYTF.

The chain joins TRBV7-6 to TRBJ2-1; tentative D call: TRBD1 (5 bases). CDR3 length equals 15 residues. With 1 base removed from V and 4 bases from J, the gap between germline ends came to 11 bases. CDR1 and CDR2 from the germline V gene are SGHVS and FNYEAQ. CDR3 nucleotides: TGTGCCAGCAGCTTAGGACAGTTTGCTTACAATGAGCAGTTCTTC. This translates into CASSLGQFAYNEQFF.

The CDR3 coding sequence is TGTGCCAGTAGTCCGGGGACAGGATCCTACGAGCAGTACTTC. Amino acid sequence: CASSPGTGSYEQYF. The chain joins TRBV19 to TRBJ2-7; 8 nucleotides align to TRBD1. The CDR3 is 14 amino acids. J gave up 1 base and V 5 bases, and 4 bases lay outside the gene matches. The germline CDR1 and CDR2 sequences are LNHDA and SQIVND (reference sequence).

Written as DNA, the CDR3 is TGTGCCAGCTCAAAAGAGACTCTGAACACTGAAGCTTTCTTT. Translated, it gives CASSKETLNTEAFF. The rearrangement links TRBV2 to TRBJ1-1; D unclear. Trimming cost V 8 bases and J 0 bases, with 13 bases left between them. The CDR3 totals 14 residues. The germline V gene encodes CDR1 SNHLY and CDR2 FYNNEI.

The chain combines TRBV29-1 with TRBJ2-3; D unclear. V was cut by 3 bases and J by 14 bases, with 21 bases left in between. This CDR3 is 13 amino acids long. Per germline, CDR1 SQVTM and CDR2 ANQGSEA. Written as DNA, the CDR3 is TGCAGCGTTGATTCCAGGCTGGGAAGCCGTCCGTATTTT. Protein product: CSVDSRLGSRPYF.

This clone was seen once. V gene TRBV6-6 combines with J gene TRBJ1-5, with D uncertain. CDR3 length: 15 residues. Trimming shortened V by 2 bases and J by 4 bases, and 12 bases separated the two germline ends. Looked up from germline, CDR1 is MNHNY and CDR2 is SVGAGI (reference sequence). In nucleotides, the CDR3 is TGTGCCAGCAGTTACGTCCAAAGTGGAAATCAGCCCCAGCATTTT. Its protein is CASSYVQSGNQPQHF.